Each of the 21 T cell receptor beta chains below was sequenced from the same sample in a study of blood T cells in healthy people across ages. Through a sample-barcoded 5' primer and a J-beta primer mix, a second PCR was run for about 6 to 12 cycles. TCRdb itself ran the 5' RACE reads through MiXCR, one entry per CDR3 protein. The sample records about 930,000 distinct CDR3 sequences, 25% to 35% being singletons. These data also formed part of another study, on T cells of mothers and their children.

The specimen sequenced was blood. The receptors come from a woman in her 40s in good health.

This rearrangement joins TRBV28 to TRBJ1-2; weak D call: TRBD1 (6 bases). V was trimmed by 7 bases and J by 0 bases, leaving 15 bases between them. The CDR3 contains 15 residues. CDR1 and CDR2 (germline): MDHEN, SYDVKM. The CDR3 DNA is TGTGCCAGCAACGCTGCGGGGGCTCCTAACTATGGCTACACCTTC. Protein: CASNAAGAPNYGYTF.

This clonotype has a handful of counts. The rearrangement uses TRBV7-9 and TRBJ2-5; the D gene is possibly TRBD1 (6 bases). The J call may be mistaken, given a closer DNA end match to TRBJ2-7. Germline V gene lookup returns CDR1 SEHNR and CDR2 FQNEAQ (reference sequence). The CDR3 is 14 amino acids. CDR3 in DNA: TGTGCCAGCAGCCCTTTGACAGGAGCGCCCGAGCAGTACTTC. Protein product: CASSPLTGAPEQYF.

The chain links TRBV20-1 to TRBJ1-2; 8 nucleotides line up with TRBD1. The ends lost 4 bases at V and 5 bases at J; junction bases unmatched: 9. The CDR3 has 14 residues. Germline V lookup: CDR1 DFQATT, CDR2 SNEGSKA (reference sequence). Here the CDR3 reads CSAKGQGSLYGYTF. For the CDR3, the DNA is TGCAGTGCTAAAGGACAGGGCAGCTTATATGGCTACACCTTC.

This chain uses TRBV11-2 with TRBJ2-5; D may be TRBD1 (5 bases). The closer fit of TRBJ2-7 to the DNA end suggests the J call may be wrong. The CDR3 is made up of 15 amino acids. Germline loops: CDR1 SGHAT, CDR2 FQNNGV. CDR3 in DNA: TGTGCCAGCAGCTTAGCGGTAGGGGAAGGGGACGAGCAGTACTTC. Its protein is CASSLAVGEGDEQYF.

V gene TRBV12-3 or TRBV12-4 combines with J gene TRBJ2-7, with 12 bases matching TRBD2. The V gene end was trimmed by 5 bases and the J gene end by 0 bases; junction bases not matched to a gene: 8. There are 17 residues in the CDR3. CDR3 sequence reads: CASSRLAGVGSSYEQYF. For the CDR3, the DNA is TGTGCCAGCAGTAGACTAGCGGGAGTTGGGAGCTCCTACGAGCAGTACTTC.

This clonotype was counted between two and nine times. The chain is built from TRBV4-1 and TRBJ2-2; D possibly corresponds to TRBD2 (6 bases). Trimming took off 3 bases at V and 3 bases at J, with 8 bases between the two ends. The CDR3 is 14 residues long. Germline CDR1 is MGHRA and CDR2 is YSYEKL. This CDR3 is CASSQGDYTGELFF. CDR3 nucleotides: TGCGCCAGCAGCCAGGGGGACTACACCGGGGAGCTGTTTTTT.

This clonotype was detected a few times. The chain joins TRBV5-1 to TRBJ1-1; D is unresolved. Looked up from germline, CDR1 is SGHRS and CDR2 is YFSETQ. This CDR3 spans 13 amino acids. The ends were cut back, 4 bases at V and 0 bases at J, with 7 bases in the middle. CDR3 amino acids: CASSTTLNTEAFF. The CDR3 coding sequence is TGCGCCAGCAGCACCACCCTGAACACTGAAGCTTTCTTT.

This clonotype occurred many times. The J gene is TRBJ2-7, the V gene TRBV28, with 11 bases aligning to TRBD2. Trimming took 4 bases from V and 2 from J; bases not matched to a gene: 4. The germline V gene encodes CDR1 MDHEN and CDR2 SYDVKM. The CDR3 has 15 residues. CDR3: CASSSGTSGAYEQYF. The CDR3 DNA follows: TGTGCCAGCAGTTCGGGGACTAGCGGAGCCTACGAGCAGTACTTC.

This clonotype was counted only a few times. The chain has TRBV28 and TRBJ2-3; D is perhaps TRBD2 (6 bases). Germline-derived CDR1 and CDR2 are MDHEN and SYDVKM. This CDR3 contains 16 residues. The V end was cut by 5 bases, the J end by 1 base, with 16 bases between. The DNA for the CDR3 is TGTGCCAGCAGTCAGTCAATGGGGGGAGGCACAGATACGCAGTATTTT. It yields the protein CASSQSMGGGTDTQYF.

V gene TRBV20-1 combines with J gene TRBJ2-3; no clear D. Trimming pared 1 base from V and 2 bases from J, leaving 13 bases between. Germline V gene lookup returns CDR1 DFQATT and CDR2 SNEGSKA (reference sequence). The CDR3 has 15 amino acids. CDR3 sequence: CSARGGATITDTQYF. The CDR3 nucleotides are TGCAGTGCTAGAGGCGGAGCGACGATCACAGATACGCAGTATTTT.

Ten or more counts support this clonotype. The V gene is TRBV9, the J gene TRBJ2-1, with D possibly matching TRBD1 (6 bases). Trimming took off 4 bases at V and 9 bases at J, with 11 bases between the two ends. The germline gives CDR1 SGDLS, CDR2 YYNGEE. The CDR3 is made up of 12 amino acids. As DNA, the CDR3 is TGTGCCAGCAGCTCGGGACAAACTGAGCAGTTCTTC. This sequence encodes CASSSGQTEQFF.

This clonotype was observed at least ten times. The rearrangement links TRBV7-9 to TRBJ2-1; possibly TRBD1 for D (5 bases). Germline CDR1 is SEHNR and CDR2 is FQNEAQ (reference sequence). CDR3 length equals 12 residues. Trimming cost V 4 bases and J 9 bases, with 10 bases left between them. The CDR3 loop reads CASSSTRAEQFF. The DNA of the CDR3 is TGTGCCAGCAGCTCCACCAGGGCTGAGCAGTTCTTC.

Comment on this clonotype: One junction end disagrees with the germline gene, perhaps due to a read error. The chain employs TRBV27 and TRBJ2-6; D is perhaps TRBD1 (6 bases). CDR1 MNHEY and CDR2 SMNVEV come from the germline V gene (reference sequence). This CDR3 region has 15 residues. The CDR3 reads CAGSSRGSGANVLTF. CDR3 in DNA: TGTGCCGGCAGTAGCAGGGGATCTGGGGCCAACGTCCTGACTTTC.

Ten or more counts support this clonotype. The V gene is TRBV11-2, the J gene TRBJ2-7; the match to TRBD1 covers 7 bases. V was clipped by 3 bases and J by 2 bases; unmatched bases: 7. This CDR3 region has 15 residues. The germline CDR1 and CDR2 sequences are SGHAT and FQNNGV. For the CDR3, the DNA is TGTGCCAGCAGCTTGACCGGGACAGCACCCTACGAGCAGTACTTC. This gives the protein CASSLTGTAPYEQYF. Full variable domain (missing parts from reference TRBV11-2 and TRBJ2-7): EAGVAQSPRYKIIEKRQSVAFWCNPISGHATLYWYQQILGQGPKLLIQFQNNGVVDDSQLPKDRFSAERLKGVDSTLKIQPAKLEDSAVYLCASSLTGTAPYEQYFGPGTRLTVT.

This sequence joins TRBV5-5 and TRBJ2-5; no reliable D call. CDR3 length: 14 residues. Germline V lookup: CDR1 SGHKS, CDR2 YYEKEE (reference sequence). Trimming left V 4 bases short and J 1 base short, with 11 bases between. The CDR3: CASSPLLGQETQYF. The CDR3 bases are TGTGCCAGCAGCCCCCTTTTGGGCCAAGAGACCCAGTACTTC.

The chain is built from TRBV5-1 and TRBJ2-3; D remains ambiguous. The CDR3 spans 16 residues. Germline V gene sequence: CDR1 SGHRS, CDR2 YFSETQ. V lost 1 base and J 1 base, leaving 13 bases between the germline ends. Written as DNA, the CDR3 is TGCGCCAGCAGCTTGTATGGGGTAGTTGGCACAGATACGCAGTATTTT. This encodes CASSLYGVVGTDTQYF.

Many counts were recorded for this clonotype. J is TRBJ1-2 and V is TRBV29-1; the match to TRBD1 covers 11 bases. V trimming: 5 bases; J trimming: 4 bases; junction bases outside the gene matches: 12. Germline V lookup: CDR1 SQVTM, CDR2 ANQGSEA. The CDR3 has 16 amino acids. The CDR3 DNA is TGCAGCGTTCGTGGGACAGGGGGAGACGGGATCTATGGCTACACCTTC. Encoded protein: CSVRGTGGDGIYGYTF.

This clonotype was seen only a few times. Sequence at one end of the junction differs from germline and may be a read error. This chain connects TRBV4-1 to TRBJ2-7; 10 nucleotides agree with TRBD2. The CDR3 contains 19 residues. Per germline, CDR1 MGHRA and CDR2 YSYEKL. CDR3 protein: CTSSQDRRIAGGSSYEQYF. Written as DNA, the CDR3 is TGCACCAGCAGCCAAGATAGGAGAATAGCGGGGGGCAGCTCCTACGAGCAGTACTTC.

This clonotype was seen at least ten times. CDR3: CASSQRPTAVLGQGSQPQHF. The CDR3 nucleotides are TGCGCCAGCAGCCAAAGACCCACGGCAGTACTGGGACAGGGGAGTCAGCCCCAGCATTTT. J is TRBJ1-5 and V is TRBV4-3, with 10 bases identical to TRBD1. V was clipped by 2 bases and J by 6 bases; unmatched bases: 19. Germline lookup yields CDR1 LGHNA and CDR2 YSLEER. The CDR3 totals 20 residues.

This clonotype was seen a few times. The chain recombines TRBV5-1 with TRBJ2-5, with TRBD1 identical over 9 bases. V lost 0 bases, J lost 5 bases, and 8 bases stayed unmatched. Germline lookup yields CDR1 SGHRS and CDR2 YFSETQ. The CDR3 extends over 16 amino acids. The CDR3 region has the DNA TGCGCCAGCAGCTTGGTTGGGGGGACAGGGAGTGAGACCCAGTACTTC. It yields the protein CASSLVGGTGSETQYF. The full variable domain, with the rest looked up from reference TRBV5-1 and TRBJ2-5, is KAGVTQTPRYLIKTRGQQVTLSCSPISGHRSVSWYQQTPGQGLQFLFEYFSETQRNKGNFPGRFSGRQFSNSRSEMNVSTLELGDSALYLCASSLVGGTGSETQYFGPGTRLLVL.

This sequence joins TRBV6-1 and TRBJ2-7, with 13 bases that match TRBD2. Trimming took 5 bases from V and 4 from J; bases not matched to a gene: 11. Germline CDR1 is MNHNS and CDR2 is SASEGT. The CDR3 has 17 residues. Here the CDR3 DNA reads TGTGCCAGCAGTCAGAAAAGGACTAGCGGGGGTTTGTACGAGCAGTACTTC. It is translated as CASSQKRTSGGLYEQYF.